The rows below give T cell receptor beta chains drawn from one sample of a study of cytomegalovirus exposure and HLA in healthy donors. The data were produced by immunoSEQ multiplex PCR, yet TCRdb's version contains in-frame clones alone and is incomplete. Of around 230,000 clones in the sample, approximately 83% were seen once. Material for sequencing was PBMCs. The source is a woman in her 30s in good health and CMV-seropositive. Both conserved end residues are part of each CDR3. D genes are given only for firm matches. Some rows mark clone size as missing; the rest say once, few, many or name a class of expanded clone.

>TRBJ2-5|TRBD2|NA|TRBV19
CASSRYSGRGETQYF
TGTGCCAGTAGTCGATATAGCGGGAGGGGAGAGACCCAGTACTTC
>TRBJ1-1|NA|NA|TRBV5-1
CASSFRENTEAFF
TGCGCCAGCAGCTTCCGGGAGAACACTGAAGCTTTCTTT
>TRBJ2-2|TRBD2|few|TRBV5-4
CASSLGGLAGVKTGELFF
TGTGCCAGCAGCTTGGGGGGACTAGCGGGAGTTAAAACCGGGGAGCTGTTTTTT
>TRBJ1-1|NA|NA|TRBV6-5
CASSYSAGVGTEAFF
TGTGCCAGCAGTTACTCTGCAGGGGTTGGGACTGAAGCTTTCTTT
>TRBJ1-1|NA|once|TRBV11-3
CASSLQRGGTMNTEAFF
TGTGCCAGCAGCCTCCAGCGAGGCGGAACAATGAACACTGAAGCTTTCTTT
>TRBJ2-1|TRBD2|NA|TRBV11-2
CASSGSSGGSYNEQFF
TGTGCCAGCAGCGGGTCCAGCGGGGGCTCCTACAATGAGCAGTTCTTC
>TRBJ2-7|TRBD2|NA|TRBV7-6
CASSLGLAGYEQYF
TGTGCCAGCAGCCTCGGACTAGCGGGCTACGAGCAGTACTTC
>TRBJ1-5|NA|NA|TRBV18
CASSPWDTNQPQHF
TGTGCCAGCTCACCCTGGGACACAAATCAGCCCCAGCATTTT
>TRBJ2-7|TRBD2|NA|TRBV7-2
CASSLEASGSSYEQYF
TGTGCCAGCAGCTTAGAAGCTAGCGGGAGCTCCTACGAGCAGTACTTC
>TRBJ2-7|NA|NA|TRBV5-4
CASREQLSRGEQYF
TGTGCCAGCAGAGAACAGCTGAGTCGGGGGGAGCAGTACTTC
>TRBJ2-7|TRBD1|NA|TRBV28
CASSFWQGVSYEQYF
TGTGCCAGCAGTTTCTGGCAGGGGGTGTCCTACGAGCAGTACTTC
>TRBJ2-7|NA|NA|TRBV21-1
CASSSGTSGLSPSYEQYF
TGTGCCAGCAGCAGCGGGACTAGCGGGCTATCCCCATCCTACGAGCAGTACTTC
>TRBJ2-7|TRBD1|NA|TRBV6-1
CASSLDRGPYEQYF
TGTGCCAGCAGTCTGGACAGGGGCCCCTACGAGCAGTACTTC
>TRBJ2-1|NA|NA|TRBV13
CASSLGRGSYNEQFF
TGTGCCAGCAGCTTAGGCCGGGGGTCCTACAATGAGCAGTTCTTC
>TRBJ2-7|NA|NA|TRBV29-1
CSVMSSLSYEQYF
TGCAGCGTTATGTCCAGTTTGTCCTACGAGCAGTACTTC
>TRBJ1-3|NA|NA|TRBV27
CASSLDSSSGNTIYF
TGTGCCAGCAGTTTGGACAGCTCGTCTGGAAACACCATATATTTT
>TRBJ1-5|NA|few|TRBV7-8
CASSLATEGNQPQHF
TGTGCCAGCAGCTTAGCAACCGAGGGCAATCAGCCCCAGCATTTT
>TRBJ1-5|NA|once|TRBV10-2
CASSESQGWNQPQHF
TGCGCCAGCAGTGAGTCTCAGGGTTGGAATCAGCCCCAGCATTTT
>TRBJ1-1|NA|NA|TRBV2
CASSGQLNTEAFF
TGTGCCAGCAGTGGACAGCTGAACACTGAAGCTTTCTTT
>TRBJ2-1|NA|NA|TRBV5-1
CASNQEGSYNEQFF
TGCGCCAGCAACCAGGAGGGCTCCTACAATGAGCAGTTCTTC
>TRBJ2-5|TRBD1|NA|TRBV27
CASKPRTGGGETQYF
TGTGCCAGCAAACCAAGGACAGGGGGAGGAGAGACCCAGTACTTC
>TRBJ2-1|TRBD2|once|TRBV2
CASLWAGVTYNEQFF
TGTGCCAGCTTGTGGGCGGGAGTTACCTACAATGAGCAGTTCTTC
>TRBJ2-7|NA|NA|TRBV5-1
CASSPERGYEQYF
TGCGCCAGCAGCCCGGAACGGGGGTACGAGCAGTACTTC
>TRBJ2-7|TRBD2|few|TRBV18
CASSPGLATFPSYEQYF
TGTGCCAGCTCGCCGGGACTAGCGACATTCCCCTCCTACGAGCAGTACTTC
>TRBJ2-1|NA|NA|TRBV10-2
CASKIIGSSYNEQFF
TGCGCCAGCAAAATAATAGGGAGCTCCTACAATGAGCAGTTCTTC
>TRBJ2-5|NA|once|TRBV2
CASGVAAVETQYF
TGTGCCAGCGGAGTGGCCGCAGTAGAGACCCAGTACTTC
>TRBJ2-1|NA|NA|TRBV28
CASSFRAYNEQFF
TGTGCCAGCAGTTTCCGTGCCTACAATGAGCAGTTCTTC
>TRBJ2-3|NA|NA|TRBV2
CASSAIQDTQYF
TGTGCCAGCAGTGCTATCCAAGATACGCAGTATTTT
>TRBJ2-3|TRBD1|once|TRBV6-5
CASSDRDGTDTQYF
TGTGCCAGCAGTGACAGGGATGGGACAGATACGCAGTATTTT
>TRBJ2-7|NA|once|TRBV11-2
CASSRLADASYEQYF
TGTGCCAGCAGCCGCCTGGCGGATGCTTCCTACGAGCAGTACTTC
>TRBJ1-4|NA|NA|TRBV29-1
CSVADMGGGEKLFF
TGCAGCGTTGCGGATATGGGGGGAGGTGAAAAACTGTTTTTT
>TRBJ2-4|TRBD2|NA|TRBV4-2
CASSQGGRVVNIQYF
TGTGCCAGCAGCCAAGGTGGGAGGGTGGTGAACATTCAGTACTTC
>TRBJ1-4|TRBD1|NA|TRBV7-6
CASRDRGATNEKLFF
TGTGCCAGCAGAGACAGGGGGGCAACTAATGAAAAACTGTTTTTT
>TRBJ1-1|NA|NA|TRBV9
CASSTRPTDNTEAFF
TGTGCCAGCAGCACCCGACCGACAGACAACACTGAAGCTTTCTTT
>TRBJ1-5|NA|once|TRBV10-2
CASSEDGYLRQPQHF
TGCGCCAGCAGTGAGGACGGCTACTTGCGGCAGCCCCAGCATTTT
>TRBJ2-1|TRBD2|few|TRBV2
CASSDGSGRATRSYNEQFF
TGTGCCAGCAGTGATGGTAGCGGGAGGGCCACCCGCTCCTACAATGAGCAGTTCTTC
>TRBJ2-3|TRBD2|NA|TRBV5-4
CASSSASGSATDTQYF
TGTGCCAGCAGCTCGGCTAGCGGGAGTGCCACAGATACGCAGTATTTT